These 28 T cell receptor beta chains came from one sample sequenced in a study of T cell responses to AZD1222 COVID-19 vaccine. The assay was immunoSEQ multiplex PCR, and TCRdb's table has in-frame clones only and misses some. The data show around 100,000 clones, 88% seen once. The starting material was peripheral blood, obtained on day 0 of AZD1222 vaccination. The origin of the receptors is an adult in good health.

This clone appeared a single time. The chain has TRBV5-1 and TRBJ2-7; TRBD1 matches 10 bases. Germline values: CDR1 SGHRS, CDR2 YFSETQ. The CDR3 has 13 amino acids. The ends lost 3 bases at V and 3 bases at J; junction bases unmatched: 0. CDR3 region: CASSWDRGYEQYF. DNA of the CDR3: TGCGCCAGCAGCTGGGACAGGGGCTACGAGCAGTACTTC.

The count of this clone is one. The rearrangement links TRBV19 to TRBJ1-1; a possible D gene is TRBD1 (6 bases). Germline-derived CDR1 and CDR2 are LNHDA and SQIVND (reference sequence). The CDR3 loop spans 14 amino acids. V lost 7 bases, J lost 9 bases, and 21 bases lay in between. CDR3 in amino acids: CASNPKPDRDKAFF. The CDR3 DNA sequence: TGTGCCAGTAACCCCAAGCCGGACAGAGATAAAGCTTTCTTT.

This clone occurred once. This chain connects TRBV7-2 to TRBJ1-1, with D possibly matching TRBD1 (5 bases). From germline, CDR1 is SGHTA and CDR2 FQGNSA. This CDR3 is built from 13 residues. Trimming took 5 bases from V and 4 from J, leaving 11 bases between them. The CDR3 DNA reads as TGTGCCAGCAGCAGCCAGGGTAGCACTGAAGCTTTCTTT. The encoded protein is CASSSQGSTEAFF.

This sequence joins TRBV2 and TRBJ1-1; no definite D call. Germline V gene sequence: CDR1 SNHLY, CDR2 FYNNEI. The CDR3 is 13 amino acids. The V end was cut by 8 bases, the J end by 8 bases, with 18 bases between. CDR3 in amino acids: CASYTTDQWEAFF. The CDR3 nucleotides read TGTGCCAGCTATACGACGGACCAGTGGGAAGCTTTCTTT.

V is TRBV2 and J is TRBJ2-2; D is uncertain. The CDR3 spans 12 residues. CDR1 is SNHLY, CDR2 FYNNEI, per germline. The ends were cut back, 3 bases at V and 6 bases at J, with 5 bases in the middle. The chain's CDR3 is CASSDPSGELFF. In DNA, the CDR3 is TGTGCCAGCAGTGACCCATCCGGGGAGCTGTTTTTT.

The gene calls are TRBV10-3 and TRBJ1-1; D is undetermined. Trimming left V 8 bases short and J 1 base short, with 11 bases between. Per germline, CDR1 ENHRY and CDR2 SYGVKD. The CDR3 contains 13 residues. CDR3 sequence reads: CAIGGTANTEAFF. For the CDR3, the DNA is TGTGCCATCGGTGGTACAGCGAACACTGAAGCTTTCTTT.

This clone appeared once. The V call is TRBV7-2, the J call TRBJ1-1; D not resolved. The CDR3 contains 15 residues. Germline V lookup: CDR1 SGHTA, CDR2 FQGNSA. Trimming took off 5 bases at V and 0 bases at J, with 13 bases between the two ends. DNA for the CDR3: TGTGCCAGCAGCCTAAAGACACGGATGAACACTGAAGCTTTCTTT. Residues: CASSLKTRMNTEAFF.

The V and J genes are TRBV24-1 and TRBJ2-5; possibly TRBD2 for D (7 bases). The CDR3 contains 14 residues. Germline V lookup: CDR1 KGHDR, CDR2 SFDVKD. V lost 3 bases and J lost 5, with 12 bases in between. CDR3 residues: CATSDGGAGETQYF. The CDR3 bases are TGTGCCACCAGTGATGGGGGGGCCGGGGAGACCCAGTACTTC.

The CDR3 loop reads CASSLTRGSSTDTQYF. The CDR3 DNA is TGTGCCAGCAGCTTAACCCGGGGCTCTAGCACAGATACGCAGTATTTT. V usage is TRBV7-3 and J usage is TRBJ2-3, with D perhaps being TRBD1 or TRBD2 (5 bases each). V lost 0 bases, J lost 0 bases, and 10 bases lay in between. The germline CDR1 and CDR2 sequences are SGHTA and FQGTGA. CDR3 length: 16 residues.

This clone was recorded once. V and J are TRBV7-3 and TRBJ1-2; 7 positions agree with TRBD1. This CDR3 spans 14 amino acids. The J segment lost 4 bases and the V segment lost 0 bases, leaving 2 bases of the junction unmatched. Germline loops: CDR1 SGHTA, CDR2 FQGTGA. The CDR3 sequence: CASSLTGQSYGYTF. CDR3 DNA: TGTGCCAGCAGCTTAACGGGACAGAGCTATGGCTACACCTTC.

The chain couples TRBV6-6 to TRBJ2-7, with no clear D. The V end was cut by 5 bases, the J end by 3 bases, with 5 bases between. The CDR3 contains 11 residues. CDR1 is MNHNY, CDR2 SVGAGI, per germline (reference sequence). For the CDR3, the DNA is TGTGCCAGCAGTCCAAACTACGAGCAGTACTTC. It translates to CASSPNYEQYF.

The chain joins TRBV7-8 to TRBJ2-3; 9 nucleotides match TRBD1. The CDR3 is made up of 15 amino acids. V shed 1 base and J 3 bases; nucleotides not matched to a gene: 2. The germline gives CDR1 SGHVS, CDR2 FQNEAQ. The CDR3 DNA sequence: TGTGCCAGCAGCTTAGGGACAGGGGAGACAGATACGCAGTATTTT. Translation: CASSLGTGETDTQYF.

The genes are TRBV30 and TRBJ2-1; D may be TRBD2 (5 bases). The germline V gene encodes CDR1 GTSNPN and CDR2 SVGIG (reference sequence). V lost 0 bases to trimming and J lost 10 bases, with 7 bases between them. The CDR3 is 11 residues long. This chain's CDR3 is CAWSVVAEQFF. For the CDR3, the DNA is TGTGCCTGGAGTGTGGTAGCGGAGCAGTTCTTC. Together with reference TRBV30 and TRBJ2-1, the CDR3 gives the full variable domain: SQTIHQWPATLVQPVGSPLSLECTVEGTSNPNLYWYRQAAGRGLQLLFYSVGIGQISSEVPQNLSASRPQDRQFILSSKKLLLSDSGFYLCAWSVVAEQFFGPGTRLTVL.

This clone came up a few times. This sequence joins TRBV7-8 and TRBJ2-5, with D uncertain. The CDR3 loop spans 14 amino acids. Trimming took off 5 bases at V and 0 bases at J, with 10 bases between the two ends. From germline, CDR1 is SGHVS and CDR2 FQNEAQ. The CDR3 region is CASSPLTYQETQYF. In DNA form, the CDR3 reads TGTGCCAGCAGCCCGTTGACATACCAAGAGACCCAGTACTTC.

This rearrangement joins TRBV30 to TRBJ1-2, with D perhaps matching TRBD1 (6 bases). Trimming removed 5 bases from V and 5 bases from J, with 15 bases in between. CDR3 length: 13 residues. Germline-derived CDR1 and CDR2 are GTSNPN and SVGIG (reference sequence). CDR3 in amino acids: CAWGGGFRYGYTF. CDR3 DNA sequence: TGTGCCTGGGGAGGGGGTTTTCGGTATGGCTACACCTTC.

This chain uses TRBV15 with TRBJ2-4; TRBD1 matches 9 bases. CDR3 size: 15 residues. Germline V gene lookup returns CDR1 LNHNV and CDR2 YYDKDF (reference sequence). The V and J ends lost 0 bases and 4 bases, in that order; junction bases with no gene match: 1. CDR3 sequence (DNA): TGTGCCACCAGCAGAGAGGGGACAGGGAAAAACATTCAGTACTTC. Its protein is CATSREGTGKNIQYF.

This sequence joins TRBV11-2 and TRBJ2-1; D gene ambiguous. The CDR3 length is 11 residues. The germline V and J ends were trimmed by 3 bases and 9 bases, with 6 bases remaining between them. Germline CDR1 and CDR2: SGHAT and FQNNGV. The CDR3 region is CASSFAVEQFF. CDR3 in DNA: TGTGCCAGCAGCTTCGCGGTTGAGCAGTTCTTC.

The chain carries TRBV9 and TRBJ1-5; D might be TRBD1 (6 bases). Germline CDR1 and CDR2: SGDLS and YYNGEE. This CDR3 is built from 14 residues. Trimming took off 0 bases at V and 2 bases at J, with 6 bases between the two ends. The CDR3 loop reads CASSVGQGNQPQHF. The CDR3 DNA reads TGTGCCAGCAGCGTAGGACAGGGCAATCAGCCCCAGCATTTT.

The chain joins TRBV12-3 or TRBV12-4 to TRBJ1-3; D unclear. This CDR3 contains 13 residues. Trimming shortened V by 5 bases and J by 1 base, and 6 bases separated the two germline ends. CDR3: CASSRTSGNTIYF. CDR3 nucleotide sequence: TGTGCCAGCAGTCGAACATCTGGAAACACCATATATTTT.

V is TRBV13 and J is TRBJ2-5; D may be TRBD1 (5 bases). The V gene lost 3 bases and the J gene lost 7 bases, with 12 bases spanning the gap. The V gene's germline CDR1 is PRHDT and CDR2 FYEKMQ (reference sequence). The CDR3 contains 13 residues. CDR3 nucleotide sequence: TGTGCCAGCAGCTTCACCAGGGATGGGACCCAGTACTTC. The encoded protein is CASSFTRDGTQYF.

The V call is TRBV12-2, the J call TRBJ2-3; the listed D gene, TRBD2, was not tested against the DNA. TRBV12-2 represents a pseudogene. The CDR3 covers 16 residues. Here the CDR3 DNA reads TGTGCAAGTCGCTTAGAAGCTAGCGGGAACGGAGATACGCAGTATTTT. Translation gives CASRLEASGNGDTQYF.

J is TRBJ2-7 and V is TRBV27; 9 bases are shared with TRBD1. Trimming took 2 bases from V and 3 from J; bases not matched to a gene: 5. CDR1 is MNHEY, CDR2 SMNVEV, per germline (reference sequence). This CDR3 region has 15 residues. CDR3 bases: TGTGCCAGCAGTTTACACAGGGGGCCCCTCTACGAGCAGTACTTC. It codes for CASSLHRGPLYEQYF.

The count of this clone is one. The gene calls are TRBV6-6 and TRBJ2-1, with D uncertain. The germline gives CDR1 MNHNY, CDR2 SVGAGI (reference sequence). This CDR3 region has 15 residues. Trimming took 0 bases from V and 5 from J, leaving 11 bases between them. CDR3 loop: CASSYSRSTDNEQFF. CDR3 sequence (DNA): TGTGCCAGCAGTTACTCGAGGTCGACTGACAATGAGCAGTTCTTC.

The rearrangement uses TRBV4-3 and TRBJ1-6; D gene uncertain. Germline CDR1 reads LGHNA; CDR2 reads YSLEER. Trimming left V 4 bases short and J 0 bases short, with 10 bases between. The CDR3 runs to 16 residues. CDR3 sequence reads: CASSPVVSSYNSPLHF. Written as DNA, the CDR3 is TGCGCCAGCAGCCCGGTGGTTAGCTCCTATAATTCACCCCTCCACTTT.

This sequence joins TRBV5-1 and TRBJ1-5, with D unresolved. This CDR3 spans 13 amino acids. V lost 0 bases, J lost 4 bases, and 5 bases lay in between. From germline, CDR1 is SGHRS and CDR2 YFSETQ. CDR3 in amino acids: CASSLESNQPQHF. As DNA, the CDR3 is TGCGCCAGCAGCTTGGAGAGTAATCAGCCCCAGCATTTT.

This chain uses TRBV27 with TRBJ2-1; 12 bases fit TRBD2. The CDR3 is made up of 16 amino acids. From germline, CDR1 is MNHEY and CDR2 SMNVEV (reference sequence). V was pared by 2 bases and J by 7 bases, with 6 bases of the junction left unmatched. DNA for the CDR3: TGTGCCAGCAGTTTAGAGGCTAGCGGGAGGGTTAATGAGCAGTTCTTC. As protein: CASSLEASGRVNEQFF.

The chain is built from TRBV5-1 and TRBJ2-1; D unresolved. The CDR3 has 16 amino acids. Trimming left V 5 bases short and J 0 bases short, with 15 bases between. Germline V gives CDR1 SGHRS, CDR2 YFSETQ. In DNA, the CDR3 is TGCGCCAGCAGTCCCAGTACCACGATCTCCTACAATGAGCAGTTCTTC. It translates to CASSPSTTISYNEQFF. The variable domain in full, with the rest retrieved from reference TRBV5-1 and TRBJ2-1, is KAGVTQTPRYLIKTRGQQVTLSCSPISGHRSVSWYQQTPGQGLQFLFEYFSETQRNKGNFPGRFSGRQFSNSRSEMNVSTLELGDSALYLCASSPSTTISYNEQFFGPGTRLTVL.

About this clone: The junction departs from the called germline gene at one end, perhaps through a read error. The chain uses TRBV7-7 and TRBJ2-7, with 12 bases aligning to TRBD1. This CDR3 spans 15 amino acids. The V gene's germline CDR1 is SSHAT and CDR2 FNYEAQ (reference sequence). CDR3 DNA sequence: TGTGCTAGCAGCTTCGGGACAGGGGGCCCCTACGAGCAGTACTTC. It specifies CASSFGTGGPYEQYF.